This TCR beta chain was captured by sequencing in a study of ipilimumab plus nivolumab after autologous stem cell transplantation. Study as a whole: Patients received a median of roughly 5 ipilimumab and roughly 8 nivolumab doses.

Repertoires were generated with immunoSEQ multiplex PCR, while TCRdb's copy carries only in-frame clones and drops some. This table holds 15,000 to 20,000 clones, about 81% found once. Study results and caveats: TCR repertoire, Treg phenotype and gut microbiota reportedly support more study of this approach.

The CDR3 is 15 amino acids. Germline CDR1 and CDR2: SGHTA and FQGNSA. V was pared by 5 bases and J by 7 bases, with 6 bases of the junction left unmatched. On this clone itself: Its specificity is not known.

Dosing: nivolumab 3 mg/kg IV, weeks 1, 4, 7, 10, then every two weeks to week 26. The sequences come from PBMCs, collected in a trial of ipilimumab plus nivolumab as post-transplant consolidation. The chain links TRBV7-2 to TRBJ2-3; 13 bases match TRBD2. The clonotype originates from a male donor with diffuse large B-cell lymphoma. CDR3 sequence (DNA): TGTGCCAGCAGCCCTTGGACTAGCGGGGGAAATACGCAGTATTTT. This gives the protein CASSPWTSGGNTQYF.